The 17 T cell receptor beta chains below all came from one sample that was sequenced in a study of vaccination effects on CD4 cells after COVID-19. These TCRs are of unknown antigen specificity. The assay was immunoSEQ multiplex PCR, and TCRdb's table has in-frame clones only and misses some. The sample has under 40,000 clones, roughly 87% seen once. Having been cultured for around ten days, the cells underwent CD4+ T cell isolation. The source was CD4+ T cells from PBMCs cultured without peptide, collected before COVID-19 vaccination. Source of these receptors: a human donor who received a COVID-19 vaccine.

The rearrangement uses TRBV27 and TRBJ1-4; tentative D call: TRBD1 (6 bases). The V gene's germline CDR1 is MNHEY and CDR2 SMNVEV (reference sequence). V lost 5 bases and J lost 7, with 11 bases in between. This CDR3 is 13 amino acids long. Written as DNA, the CDR3 is TGTGCCAGCAGTGGGGGGGCACGTGAAAAACTGTTTTTT. Protein sequence: CASSGGAREKLFF.

The chain couples TRBV23-1 to TRBJ2-7; D gene ambiguous. TRBV23-1 is flagged as an ORF with uncertain function. The V and J ends lost 0 bases and 1 base respectively, with 4 bases between them. This CDR3 is built from 13 residues. CDR3 bases: TGCGCCAGCAGTCAATCTATATCCTACGAGCAGTACGTC. It translates to CASSQSISYEQYV.

This chain joins TRBV6-5 and TRBJ2-5; 8 bases are a match to TRBD2. This CDR3 has 13 amino acids. V lost 6 bases and J lost 5; bases outside the gene matches: 5. CDR1 and CDR2 from the germline V gene are MNHEY and SVGAGI. The chain's CDR3 is CASRPTGGETQYF. In nucleotides, the CDR3 is TGTGCCAGCAGGCCGACGGGGGGGGAGACCCAGTACTTC.

The V and J genes are TRBV6-4 and TRBJ2-5, with 8 bases matching TRBD1. This CDR3 comprises 15 residues. Unmatched junction bases numbered 11, after V lost 6 bases and J lost 5 bases. Germline V gives CDR1 MRHNA, CDR2 SNTAGT. The CDR3 coding sequence is TGTGCCAGCAGACCACAGGGGGGAAGATGGGAGACCCAGTACTTC. Its translation: CASRPQGGRWETQYF.

This clone was seen a few times. The V and J genes are TRBV18 and TRBJ1-1; tentatively, D is TRBD1 (6 bases). In germline, CDR1 is KGHSH, CDR2 LQKENI. The CDR3 is 15 amino acids. Between the trimmed V and J ends, which lost 4 bases and 1 base, there was a span of 13 bases. The CDR3 DNA reads TGTGCCAGCTCACTCGAGCTACAGGGGAACACTGAAGCTTTCTTT. This gives the protein CASSLELQGNTEAFF.

The chain employs TRBV7-8 and TRBJ2-6; D call uncertain. The CDR3 length is 16 residues. Germline V gene data show CDR1 as SGHVS and CDR2 as FQNEAQ. Between the trimmed V and J ends, which lost 1 base and 0 bases, there was a span of 7 bases. The CDR3 protein is CASSLGGSSGANVLTF. The CDR3 region has the DNA TGTGCCAGCAGCTTAGGAGGCTCCTCTGGGGCCAACGTCCTGACTTTC.

The V and J genes are TRBV7-6 and TRBJ2-5, with 15 nucleotides matching TRBD2. CDR3 length: 16 amino acids. J lost 1 base, V lost 4 bases, and 1 base had no gene match. Germline V gene sequence: CDR1 SGHVS, CDR2 FNYEAQ. The CDR3 nucleotides read TGTGCCAGCAGCTCGGGACTAGCGGGGGGCCAAGAGACCCAGTACTTC. It is translated as CASSSGLAGGQETQYF.

The rearrangement links TRBV5-1 to TRBJ2-3; 7 bases are shared with TRBD2. The germline CDR1 and CDR2 sequences are SGHRS and YFSETQ. The CDR3 totals 15 residues. With V trimmed by 2 bases and J by 4 bases, 7 bases remained unmatched. The CDR3 nucleotides are TGCGCCAGCAGCTTCGGACTAGTAGTCCCAGATACGCAGTATTTT. This codes for CASSFGLVVPDTQYF.

V gene TRBV13 combines with J gene TRBJ1-5; D remains unclear. Germline CDR1 is PRHDT and CDR2 is FYEKMQ (reference sequence). The length of the CDR3 is 20 residues. The V gene lost 3 bases and the J gene lost 1 base, with 25 bases spanning the gap. The CDR3 sequence: CASSFRGGTGDGMSNQPQHF. The CDR3 region has the DNA TGTGCCAGCAGCTTCCGTGGCGGCACTGGCGACGGAATGAGCAATCAGCCCCAGCATTTT.

The chain combines TRBV14 with TRBJ2-3; weak D call: TRBD2 (6 bases). This CDR3 is built from 15 residues. The ends were cut back, 3 bases at V and 2 bases at J, with 12 bases in the middle. Germline V CDR1 and CDR2: SGHDN, FVKESK. DNA for the CDR3: TGTGCCAGCAGCCAGGGACTGACTCCCACAGATACGCAGTATTTT. It specifies CASSQGLTPTDTQYF.

The V gene is TRBV7-2, the J gene TRBJ2-2; unclear D gene. The CDR3 consists of 14 residues. Germline CDR1 reads SGHTA; CDR2 reads FQGNSA. Trimming removed 6 bases from V and 8 bases from J, with 16 bases in between. CDR3 nucleotides: TGTGCCAGCAGGCCCGGGCCCTCCCAGGGGGAGCTGTTTTTT. It is translated as CASRPGPSQGELFF. The full variable domain, with the rest looked up from reference TRBV7-2 and TRBJ2-2, is GAGVSQSPSNKVTEKGKDVELRCDPISGHTALYWYRQSLGQGLEFLIYFQGNSAPDKSGLPSDRFSAERTGGSVSTLTIQRTQQEDSAVYLCASRPGPSQGELFFGEGSRLTVL.

This clone was counted between two and nine times. The rearrangement links TRBV4-1 to TRBJ1-6, with D uncertain. Trimming cost V 0 bases and J 7 bases, with 10 bases left between them. The CDR3 is 15 amino acids. Germline-derived CDR1 and CDR2 are MGHRA and YSYEKL. CDR3 residues: CASSQDRVRNSPLHF. In DNA form, the CDR3 reads TGCGCCAGCAGCCAAGATCGGGTCCGGAATTCACCCCTCCACTTT.

The CDR3 sequence: CASSFWGANEKLFF. Here the CDR3 DNA reads TGCGCCAGCAGCTTTTGGGGTGCTAATGAAAAACTGTTTTTT. J is TRBJ1-4 and V is TRBV5-1; no clear D gene. Germline CDR1 is SGHRS and CDR2 is YFSETQ. The CDR3 is 14 residues long. V lost 2 bases and J 3 bases, leaving 8 bases between the germline ends. The full variable domain, in which reference TRBV5-1 and TRBJ1-4 provide the parts outside the CDR3, is KAGVTQTPRYLIKTRGQQVTLSCSPISGHRSVSWYQQTPGQGLQFLFEYFSETQRNKGNFPGRFSGRQFSNSRSEMNVSTLELGDSALYLCASSFWGANEKLFFGSGTQLSVL.

This rearrangement joins TRBV18 to TRBJ1-6; no firm D call. The ends were cut back, 3 bases at V and 8 bases at J, with 11 bases in the middle. CDR1 is KGHSH, CDR2 LQKENI, per germline. The CDR3 has 14 amino acids. Here the CDR3 DNA reads TGTGCCAGCTCACCGTACAAGATCGATTCACCCCTCCACTTT. It yields the protein CASSPYKIDSPLHF.

This clone has just a few counts. The J gene is TRBJ1-5, the V gene TRBV28, with D uncertain. The CDR3 loop spans 14 amino acids. V lost 3 bases, J lost 3 bases, and 9 bases lay in between. Germline V CDR1 and CDR2: MDHEN, SYDVKM. DNA for the CDR3: TGTGCCAGCAGTTTGTACCAGGACAATCAGCCCCAGCATTTT. Residues: CASSLYQDNQPQHF. Looking up the rest from reference TRBV28 and TRBJ1-5 gives the full variable domain: DVKVTQSSRYLVKRTGEKVFLECVQDMDHENMFWYRQDPGLGLRLIYFSYDVKMKEKGDIPEGYSVSREKKERFSLILESASTNQTSMYLCASSLYQDNQPQHFGDGTRLSIL.

This chain connects TRBV6-5 to TRBJ2-7; tentatively, D is TRBD1 (6 bases). V was trimmed by 10 bases and J by 4 bases, leaving 20 bases between them. There are 14 residues in the CDR3. CDR1 is MNHEY, CDR2 SVGAGI, per germline. DNA for the CDR3: TGTGCCACATGGGGCACAGGGACAAAATACGAGCAGTACGTC. Translating it yields CATWGTGTKYEQYV.

This sequence joins TRBV7-3 and TRBJ1-2, with 7 bases aligning to TRBD1. Germline V gives CDR1 SGHTA, CDR2 FQGTGA. CDR3 length equals 14 residues. With 5 bases clipped from V and 4 bases from J, the junction kept 7 bases outside the gene matches. CDR3 sequence (DNA): TGTGCCAGCAGCCAGGGGGGTGGGAGCTATGGCTACACCTTC. Translation gives CASSQGGGSYGYTF.